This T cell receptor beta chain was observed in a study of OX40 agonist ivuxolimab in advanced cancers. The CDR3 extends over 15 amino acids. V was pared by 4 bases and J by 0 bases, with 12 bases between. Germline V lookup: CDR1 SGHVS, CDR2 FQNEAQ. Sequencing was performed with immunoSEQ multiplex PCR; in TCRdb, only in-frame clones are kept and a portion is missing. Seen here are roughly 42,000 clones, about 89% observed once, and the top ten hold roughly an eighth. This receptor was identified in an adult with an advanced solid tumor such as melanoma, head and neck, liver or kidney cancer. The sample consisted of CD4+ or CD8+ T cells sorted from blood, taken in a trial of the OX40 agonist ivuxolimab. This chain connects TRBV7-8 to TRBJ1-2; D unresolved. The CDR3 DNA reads TGTGCCAGCAGCTCCTTCTCCACAGCTAACTATGGCTACACCTTC. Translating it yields CASSSFSTANYGYTF. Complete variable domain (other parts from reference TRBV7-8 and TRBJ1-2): GAGVSQSPRYKVAKRGQDVALRCDPISGHVSLFWYQQALGQGPEFLTYFQNEAQLDKSGLPSDRFFAERPEGSVSTLKIQRTQQEDSAVYLCASSSFSTANYGYTFGSGTRLTVV.